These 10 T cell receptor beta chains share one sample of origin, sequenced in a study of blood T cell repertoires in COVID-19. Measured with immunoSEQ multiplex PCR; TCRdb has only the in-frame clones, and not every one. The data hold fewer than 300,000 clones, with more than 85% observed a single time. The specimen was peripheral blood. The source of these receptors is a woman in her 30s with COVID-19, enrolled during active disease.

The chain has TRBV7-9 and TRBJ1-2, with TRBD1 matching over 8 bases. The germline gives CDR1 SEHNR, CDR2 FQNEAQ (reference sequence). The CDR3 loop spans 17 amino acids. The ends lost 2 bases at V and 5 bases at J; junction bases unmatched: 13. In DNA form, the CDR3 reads TGTGCCAGCAGCTTAACGATCTCCCAGGGGGCCTTGTATGGCTACACCTTC. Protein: CASSLTISQGALYGYTF.

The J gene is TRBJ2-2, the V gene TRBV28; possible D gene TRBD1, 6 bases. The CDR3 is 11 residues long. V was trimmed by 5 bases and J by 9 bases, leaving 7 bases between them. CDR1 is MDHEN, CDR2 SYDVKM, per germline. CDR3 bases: TGTGCCAGCAGTCAGGGGAGGGAGCTGTTTTTT. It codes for CASSQGRELFF.

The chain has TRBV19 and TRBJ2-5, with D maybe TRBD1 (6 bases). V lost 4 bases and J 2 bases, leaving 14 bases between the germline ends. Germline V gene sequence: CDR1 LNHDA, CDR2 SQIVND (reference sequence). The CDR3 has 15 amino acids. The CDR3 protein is CASSRSDSIQETQYF. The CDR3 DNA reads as TGTGCCAGTAGTAGGTCGGACAGTATACAAGAGACCCAGTACTTC.

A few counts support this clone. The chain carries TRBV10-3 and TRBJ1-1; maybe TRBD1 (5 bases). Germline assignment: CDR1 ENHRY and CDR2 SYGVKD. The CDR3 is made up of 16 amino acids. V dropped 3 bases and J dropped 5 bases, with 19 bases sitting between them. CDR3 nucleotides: TGTGCCATCAGTGATTGGGACTCCAAACGGGGTACTGAAGCTTTCTTT. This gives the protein CAISDWDSKRGTEAFF.

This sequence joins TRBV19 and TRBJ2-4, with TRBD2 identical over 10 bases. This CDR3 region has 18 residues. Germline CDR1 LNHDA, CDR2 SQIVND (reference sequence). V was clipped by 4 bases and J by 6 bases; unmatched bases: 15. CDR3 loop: CASSSIPGASGRRNIQYF. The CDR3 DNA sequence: TGTGCCAGTAGTAGTATACCTGGGGCTAGCGGGAGACGAAACATTCAGTACTTC.

CDR3 nucleotide sequence: TGCAGCGTAGCCGGGACTAGCGAGACCTACAATGAGCAGTTCTTC. This sequence encodes CSVAGTSETYNEQFF. The J gene is TRBJ2-1, the V gene TRBV29-1, with TRBD2 matching over 10 bases. With V trimmed by 6 bases and J by 2 bases, 7 bases remained unmatched. The CDR3 sequence is 15 residues long. Looked up from germline, CDR1 is SQVTM and CDR2 is ANQGSEA.

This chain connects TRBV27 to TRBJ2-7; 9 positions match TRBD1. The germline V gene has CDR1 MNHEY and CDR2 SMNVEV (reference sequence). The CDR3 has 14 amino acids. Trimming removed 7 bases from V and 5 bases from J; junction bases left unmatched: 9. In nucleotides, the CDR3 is TGTGCCAGCAAGGCAGACCGGGACAGGGACGAGCAGTACTTC. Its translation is CASKADRDRDEQYF.

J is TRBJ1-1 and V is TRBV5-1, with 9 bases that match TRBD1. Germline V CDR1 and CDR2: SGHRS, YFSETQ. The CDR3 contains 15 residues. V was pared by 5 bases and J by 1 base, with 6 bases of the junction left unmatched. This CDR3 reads CASRLQGAENTEAFF. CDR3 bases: TGCGCCAGCAGATTACAGGGGGCCGAGAACACTGAAGCTTTCTTT.

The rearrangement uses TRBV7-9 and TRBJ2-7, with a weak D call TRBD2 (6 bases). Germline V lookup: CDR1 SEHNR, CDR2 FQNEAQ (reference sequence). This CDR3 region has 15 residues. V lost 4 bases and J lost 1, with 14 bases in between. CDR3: CASSSSGLTSYEQYF. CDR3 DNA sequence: TGTGCCAGCAGCTCAAGCGGACTAACATCCTACGAGCAGTACTTC.

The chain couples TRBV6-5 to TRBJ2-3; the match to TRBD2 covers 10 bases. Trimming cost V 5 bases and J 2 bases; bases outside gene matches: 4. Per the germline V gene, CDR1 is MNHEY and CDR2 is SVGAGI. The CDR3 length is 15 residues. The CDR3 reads CASSQLAGPTDTQYF. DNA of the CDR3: TGTGCCAGCAGTCAACTAGCGGGACCCACAGATACGCAGTATTTT.